Sequencing of this TCR beta chain was carried out in a study of T cell repertoires in cytomegalovirus infection. Overall study findings and caveats: Across the ex vivo response, the dominant clonotypes were HLA-C-restricted CMV-specific TCR beta clonotypes.

This clonotype was observed at least ten times. Antigen unknown. TCRdb recomputed calls from the reads with MiXCR, one row per CDR3 protein. This sample has roughly 500,000 distinct CDR3 sequences, with about 11% found just once. The V end lost 3 bases, the J end lost 4 bases, and 7 bases lay between the germline ends. Germline V gene sequence: CDR1 DFQATT, CDR2 SNEGSKA (reference sequence). CDR3 size: 12 residues. The sequence came from a human donor in good health (CMV status not recorded). Some clones in this sample may be carry-over from other donors' samples. The sample consisted of PBMCs. The chain carries TRBV20-1 and TRBJ1-5; D is ambiguous. The CDR3 sequence: CSASAGNQPQHF. The CDR3 DNA follows: TGCAGTGCTAGTGCGGGAAATCAGCCCCAGCATTTT.